Detailed here is one T cell receptor (beta chain). Its antigen remains unknown. Vbeta (60) and Jbeta (13) primers were used in the PCR. Produced via immunoSEQ multiplex PCR; TCRdb's table is partial and in-frame only. Among roughly 190,000 clones listed, around 87% were seen once. This record comes from a study of cytomegalovirus exposure and HLA in healthy donors. Notes on the study in general: Productive status was seen about 90% or about 30% of the time for most TCR beta V segments in an earlier analysis. The authors judged a highly shared variant cluster likely a sequencing artifact. Researchers catalogued approximately 170 TCR beta chains as cytomegalovirus-associated.

This CDR3 has 13 amino acids. Trimming cost V 3 bases and J 3 bases, with 6 bases left between them. Germline V gene lookup returns CDR1 MNHEY and CDR2 SMNVEV (reference sequence). The chain joins TRBV27 to TRBJ1-5, with D hard to call. The sequence derives from a boy aged 2-15 years in good health and CMV-seronegative. The sequenced sample was PBMCs. CDR3 amino acids: CASSFGVNQPQHF. In DNA, the CDR3 is TGTGCCAGCAGTTTCGGGGTCAATCAGCCCCAGCATTTT.